One T cell receptor (beta chain) is described in this entry. Its matching antigen is unknown. V was trimmed by 4 bases and J by 8 bases, leaving 11 bases between them. CDR3 size: 12 residues. Germline V gene lookup returns CDR1 SGHTA and CDR2 FQGNSA. Assay used: immunoSEQ multiplex PCR; TCRdb lists only in-frame clones, some missing. Of around 55,000 clones listed, approximately 70% are singletons. These data originate in a study of CD4+ T cells in melanoma. Findings and limits, study-wide: CD8+ T cell, macrophage and B cell function reportedly correlated with neoantigen-specific CD4+ T cells. In melanoma, neoantigen-specific CD4+ T cells reportedly differed in differentiation state.

V gene TRBV7-2 combines with J gene TRBJ1-2, with unresolved D. The receptor was derived from a human donor with melanoma. The sample comprised tumor tissue. CDR3 amino acids: CASSSRSEGYTF. The CDR3 nucleotides are TGTGCCAGCAGCTCCCGAAGTGAGGGCTACACCTTC.